The source of this T cell receptor (beta chain) is a study of naive CD8 T cells in extremely preterm neonates. Study-wide points: Preterm samples differed in productive template counts; sample size was small. Compared with older groups, preterm CDR3s were shorter, with fewer N additions and less trimming. Preterm neonates shared more CDR3 nucleotide sequences (about 2.5%) than older groups.

In the case of this clone: The target antigen is unknown.

The protocol was immunoSEQ multiplex PCR, while the TCRdb copy is restricted to in-frame clones and leaves out a portion. The sample consists of about 7,500 clones, about 97% of them appearing once. Elective cesarean births at roughly 35-43 weeks, without labor or membrane rupture, supplied the cord blood. CDR1 SGHTA and CDR2 FQGTGA come from the germline V gene. V lost 1 base to trimming and J lost 9 bases, with 7 bases between them. This CDR3 is 12 amino acids long. The sequencing sample was made of naive CD8+ T cells from cord blood. This clonotype originated in a newborn in good health. The chain joins TRBV7-3 to TRBJ2-1; D uncertain. DNA of the CDR3: TGTGCCAGCAGCTTAAACTATCCTGAGCAGTTCTTC. The encoded protein is CASSLNYPEQFF.